The 21 T cell receptor beta chains below all came from one sample that was sequenced in a study of early T cells in non-severe SARS-CoV-2 infection. TCRdb fed the 5' RACE reads into MiXCR, producing one record per CDR3 protein. This sample yields tens of thousands of distinct CDR3 sequences, of which approximately 13% are seen a single time; 8% to 10% belongs to the top ten. The specimen sequenced was whole blood. The receptors shown here come from an adult who was a healthcare worker with PCR-confirmed SARS-CoV-2 infection or an uninfected control (not recorded which).

This clonotype was observed a handful of times. The chain links TRBV3-1 to TRBJ1-3, with D possibly being TRBD1 (6 bases). V was trimmed by 1 base and J by 4 bases, leaving 11 bases between them. Germline CDR1 is LGHDT and CDR2 is YNNKEL (reference sequence). The CDR3 is 15 amino acids. The CDR3 nucleotides are TGTGCCAGCAGCCAAGGCGGCAGGGGAGGAAACACCATATATTTT. Protein product: CASSQGGRGGNTIYF.

The chain joins TRBV10-3 to TRBJ2-6, with 8 bases that match TRBD2. The germline V gene encodes CDR1 ENHRY and CDR2 SYGVKD. Unmatched junction bases numbered 5, after V lost 8 bases and J lost 8 bases. The CDR3 is 13 residues long. This chain's CDR3 is CAIGGGTSNVLTF. DNA of the CDR3: TGTGCCATCGGCGGGGGGACATCCAACGTCCTGACTTTC.

In its sample, this clonotype was seen a few times. This chain uses TRBV19 with TRBJ2-1; 8 bases map to TRBD1. Germline V gene sequence: CDR1 LNHDA, CDR2 SQIVND (reference sequence). There are 16 residues in the CDR3. With V trimmed by 0 bases and J by 10 bases, 11 bases remained unmatched. CDR3 sequence: CASSIDRGQGPAEQFF. In DNA form, the CDR3 reads TGTGCCAGTAGTATAGATCGTGGACAGGGTCCTGCCGAGCAGTTCTTC.

This clonotype was counted many times. The chain has TRBV30 and TRBJ2-2; D uncertain. V lost 4 bases to trimming and J lost 3 bases, with 3 bases between them. Germline CDR1 and CDR2: GTSNPN and SVGIG (reference sequence). There are 11 residues in the CDR3. CDR3 amino acids: CAWIDTGELFF. CDR3 sequence (DNA): TGTGCCTGGATCGACACCGGGGAGCTGTTTTTT. Using reference TRBV30 and TRBJ2-2 for the parts outside the CDR3, the full variable domain is SQTIHQWPATLVQPVGSPLSLECTVEGTSNPNLYWYRQAAGRGLQLLFYSVGIGQISSEVPQNLSASRPQDRQFILSSKKLLLSDSGFYLCAWIDTGELFFGEGSRLTVL.

A few counts support this clonotype. The chain joins TRBV20-1 to TRBJ2-1, with unresolved D. The length of the CDR3 is 14 residues. Trimming took off 2 bases at V and 1 base at J, with 9 bases between the two ends. From germline, CDR1 is DFQATT and CDR2 SNEGSKA (reference sequence). CDR3: CSARSLLSYNEQFF. DNA of the CDR3: TGCAGTGCTAGATCCCTTCTTTCCTACAATGAGCAGTTCTTC.

This clonotype was counted a few times. This chain joins TRBV5-4 and TRBJ2-1; D gene ambiguous. The CDR3 runs 13 residues. The V and J ends lost 2 bases and 5 bases respectively, with 8 bases between them. The germline V gene has CDR1 SGHNT and CDR2 YYREEE (reference sequence). In DNA, the CDR3 is TGTGCCAGCAGCTTCTACAGAGACAATGAGCAGTTCTTC. It specifies CASSFYRDNEQFF.

The chain is built from TRBV28 and TRBJ2-5; D gene unclear. Trimming took 3 bases from V and 5 from J, leaving 13 bases between them. Germline CDR1 and CDR2: MDHEN and SYDVKM. There are 14 residues in the CDR3. The CDR3 spells CASSLEPARETQYF. The CDR3 DNA reads TGTGCCAGCAGTTTGGAGCCGGCCCGGGAGACCCAGTACTTC.

The chain carries TRBV7-9 and TRBJ1-4; D is ambiguous. The CDR3 is 12 residues long. V lost 5 bases and J lost 10, with 11 bases in between. The germline gives CDR1 SEHNR, CDR2 FQNEAQ (reference sequence). The CDR3 protein is CASSPPVGKLFF. CDR3 DNA sequence: TGTGCCAGCAGCCCCCCGGTTGGAAAACTGTTTTTT. Based on the CDR3 plus reference TRBV7-9 and TRBJ1-4, the full variable domain is DTGVSQNPRHKITKRGQNVTFRCDPISEHNRLYWYRQTLGQGPEFLTYFQNEAQLEKSRLLSDRFSAERPKGSFSTLEIQRTEQGDSAMYLCASSPPVGKLFFGSGTQLSVL.

The chain couples TRBV4-2 to TRBJ2-1, with 9 bases lining up with TRBD1. The ends lost 2 bases at V and 4 bases at J; junction bases unmatched: 6. Germline V gene sequence: CDR1 LGHNA, CDR2 YNFKEQ. This CDR3 has 16 residues. Here the CDR3 reads CASSQQGTGKYNEQFF. The CDR3 DNA follows: TGTGCCAGCAGCCAACAAGGGACAGGGAAGTACAATGAGCAGTTCTTC.

In this sample, this clonotype turned up many times. This sequence joins TRBV5-4 and TRBJ1-2; D perhaps matches TRBD1 (5 bases). CDR3 length equals 17 residues. V was trimmed by 3 bases and J by 0 bases, leaving 18 bases between them. Per the germline V gene, CDR1 is SGHNT and CDR2 is YYREEE (reference sequence). The CDR3 region has the DNA TGTGCCAGCAGCTCCGGGTTGAGGCAGGGATCTAACTATGGCTACACCTTC. Translation gives CASSSGLRQGSNYGYTF.

This clonotype was observed a few times. The chain joins TRBV28 to TRBJ2-7; D possibly corresponds to TRBD2 (6 bases). The germline V and J ends were trimmed by 4 bases and 0 bases, with 13 bases remaining between them. The CDR3 consists of 15 residues. Germline assignment: CDR1 MDHEN and CDR2 SYDVKM. The CDR3 loop is CASSSQSGGSYEQYF. CDR3 in DNA: TGTGCCAGCAGTTCCCAGTCCGGGGGCTCCTACGAGCAGTACTTC.

This clonotype was recorded at least ten times. This chain uses TRBV24-1 with TRBJ1-3; 8 bases agree with TRBD1. Germline V CDR1 and CDR2: KGHDR, SFDVKD. The CDR3 spans 18 residues. Unmatched junction bases numbered 20, after V lost 10 bases and J lost 4 bases. The CDR3 is CATPAIPDRDSRGNTIYF. The CDR3 nucleotides are TGTGCCACACCAGCTATACCGGACAGGGATTCTCGCGGAAACACCATATATTTT.

This clonotype was found a few times. The chain is built from TRBV5-6 and TRBJ2-3, with D perhaps being TRBD1 or TRBD2 (5 bases each). The length of the CDR3 is 15 residues. Looked up from germline, CDR1 is SGHDT and CDR2 is YYEEEE. V lost 4 bases, J lost 3 bases, and 15 bases lay in between. CDR3 DNA sequence: TGTGCCAGCAGCCCCCGGGACCCCCTGACAGATACGCAGTATTTT. It codes for CASSPRDPLTDTQYF. Using reference TRBV5-6 and TRBJ2-3 for the parts outside the CDR3, the full variable domain is DAGVTQSPTHLIKTRGQQVTLRCSPKSGHDTVSWYQQALGQGPQFIFQYYEEEERQRGNFPDRFSGHQFPNYSSELNVNALLLGDSALYLCASSPRDPLTDTQYFGPGTRLTVL.

The chain combines TRBV29-1 with TRBJ1-5, with a possible D match to TRBD1 (5 bases). CDR3 length equals 13 residues. CDR1 is SQVTM and CDR2 is ANQGSEA in the germline V gene. The V and J ends lost 4 bases and 0 bases respectively, with 7 bases between them. Written as DNA, the CDR3 is TGCAGCGTTGGCGACAGTAGCAATCAGCCCCAGCATTTT. Its translation is CSVGDSSNQPQHF.

For the CDR3, the DNA is TGTGCCAGCAGCTTAGGGACTAGCGGAACCCAAGAGACCCAGTACTTC. This gives the protein CASSLGTSGTQETQYF. The rearrangement joins TRBV11-2 to TRBJ2-5; the match to TRBD2 covers 10 bases. The V gene end was trimmed by 1 base and the J gene end by 1 base; junction bases not matched to a gene: 3. The CDR3 sequence is 16 residues long. Germline V gene sequence: CDR1 SGHAT, CDR2 FQNNGV.

In regard to this clonotype: It may be a read error: a sequence one base away is much more abundant. The chain uses TRBV6-5 and TRBJ2-7; 11 bases line up with TRBD2. The ends lost 5 bases at V and 3 bases at J; junction bases unmatched: 3. In germline, CDR1 is MNHEY, CDR2 SVGAGI. The CDR3 extends over 14 amino acids. CDR3 region: CASSPGTSGYEQYF. In DNA, the CDR3 is TGTGCCAGCAGTCCCGGGACTAGCGGCTACGAGCAGTACTTC.

This clonotype was recorded many times. The chain combines TRBV29-1 with TRBJ2-1, with D maybe TRBD2 (6 bases). The CDR3 spans 17 residues. The germline V gene has CDR1 SQVTM and CDR2 ANQGSEA. Trimming stripped 8 bases from V and 2 bases from J, with 25 bases between. CDR3 sequence reads: CSTRRGSGTVPYNEQFF. CDR3 DNA: TGCAGCACCCGTCGGGGTAGCGGCACCGTTCCCTACAATGAGCAGTTCTTC.

V usage is TRBV5-1 and J usage is TRBJ2-3; 9 positions match TRBD2. Losses at the gene ends were 1 base for V and 6 bases for J; bases not matched to a gene: 12. This CDR3 spans 17 amino acids. From germline, CDR1 is SGHRS and CDR2 YFSETQ. The CDR3 loop is CASSLPPAGGPSDTQYF. The CDR3 DNA reads as TGCGCCAGCAGCTTGCCCCCCGCGGGAGGGCCAAGTGATACGCAGTATTTT. The entire variable domain, with the rest obtained from reference TRBV5-1 and TRBJ2-3, is as follows: KAGVTQTPRYLIKTRGQQVTLSCSPISGHRSVSWYQQTPGQGLQFLFEYFSETQRNKGNFPGRFSGRQFSNSRSEMNVSTLELGDSALYLCASSLPPAGGPSDTQYFGPGTRLTVL.

There are a few counts of this clonotype. CDR3 DNA sequence: TGTGCCAGCAGCTTCCGGGGTAGCTTCACAGATACGCAGTATTTT. It specifies CASSFRGSFTDTQYF. The V gene is TRBV11-2, the J gene TRBJ2-3, with D possibly matching TRBD2 (5 bases). Trimming removed 3 bases at V and 2 bases at J, with 12 bases between. CDR1 and CDR2 from the germline V gene are SGHAT and FQNNGV. The CDR3 runs 15 residues.

This clonotype was picked up a small number of times. The chain combines TRBV27 with TRBJ1-3, with no clear D. Trimming shortened V by 2 bases and J by 4 bases, and 15 bases separated the two germline ends. CDR3 size: 16 residues. Germline V gene data show CDR1 as MNHEY and CDR2 as SMNVEV (reference sequence). The CDR3 loop reads CASSLLVPAVGNTIYF. CDR3 in DNA: TGTGCCAGCAGTTTACTTGTTCCGGCAGTGGGAAACACCATATATTTT.

This clonotype occurred a few times. V gene TRBV28 combines with J gene TRBJ2-4; 13 bases match TRBD2. Germline CDR1 MDHEN, CDR2 SYDVKM. This CDR3 spans 16 amino acids. V lost 5 bases and J lost 8; bases outside the gene matches: 9. DNA for the CDR3: TGTGCCAGCAGTAAGAGGGGACTAGCGGGAAAGGACATTCAGTACTTC. Protein product: CASSKRGLAGKDIQYF.